This TCR beta chain was sequenced during a study of glioma-infiltrating T cells. Across the study: Blood libraries targeted about 4.5- to 11-fold coverage of 850,000 to 1,000,000 T cells.

V was clipped by 3 bases and J by 7 bases; unmatched bases: 9. This CDR3 comprises 15 residues. The iRepertoire nested amplicon-rescue multiplex PCR amplified TCR alpha and beta CDR3s from RNA. Input was about 95-400 ng of tissue mRNA or PBMC total RNA. TCRdb itself ran the multiplex PCR reads through MiXCR, one entry per CDR3 protein. The sample lists about 400,000 distinct CDR3 sequences; more than 35% were seen once. Study-level points and caveats: Tissue and blood shared very few CDR3 sequences. A blood CDR3 motif signature was depleted in highly divergent patients.

Points on this clonotype: Its target is not known.

The sequenced sample was glioma tissue, nonneoplastic brain tissue, or PBMCs (not recorded which). This receptor was taken from a human donor with low-grade glioma or glioblastoma, undergoing nonglioma brain surgery, or in good health (not recorded which). The rearrangement links TRBV12-3 or TRBV12-4 to TRBJ1-5; TRBD1 matches 7 bases. The CDR3 here is CASSFGDSGGQPQHF. For the CDR3, the DNA is TGTGCCAGCAGTTTCGGGGACAGTGGCGGGCAGCCCCAGCATTTT.